Below, one T cell receptor beta chain is given with its context. Its antigen target is currently unknown. The sample holds no much larger clone one base away, and base qualities are not on file. The data were obtained in a study of T cell responses to AZD1222 COVID-19 vaccine (dated by TCRdb to the early 2020s). As for the study more broadly: A total of around 240 trial participants underwent TCR sequencing, of whom some 210 received two doses of AZD1222 and around 26 received two doses of the MenACWY control vaccine. Trial participants were enrolled by age into 18-55, 56-69 and 70-plus year subgroups, with roughly 150, 30 and 60 TCR-sequenced participants respectively. Results the study describes overall, beyond this receptor: Nearly half of unique spike-specific TCRs reportedly recognized epitopes outside regions mutated in the B.1.351 and B.1.1.7 variants. CD4 TCRs associated with the vaccine covered the entire spike protein, and the dominant responses were in regions 160-218 and 743-854. Spike-specific TCR breadth and depth rose significantly after two AZD1222 doses compared with day 0 and with MenACWY recipients. Conclusions about previously exposed vaccinees are limited, since just six or seven AZD1222 recipients were seropositive for SARS-CoV-2 at baseline. In the small 56-69-year group, the increase in depth fell short of significance, most likely because of low power. Because no day 14 peak-response samples were available, the repertoires could be characterized only after the peak T cell response. Participants were mostly white British and included more females than males, and it was suggested by the authors that clonal diversity may have been underestimated.

What the time point label conveys for this sample: about 28 days (+/-7) after the second vaccine dose. AZD1222 recipients given second doses at about 4 weeks or at about 12 weeks were pooled, since spike-specific TCR depth and breadth were not found to differ between the two schedules. Vaccinee samples came from UK trials COV001 and COV002, including a single-blind randomized controlled phase 2/3 trial of AZD1222 (ChAdOx1 nCoV-19) in healthy adults. For TCRbeta chain sequencing, PBMC samples from trial participants were taken at day 0 and at day 28 after the second dose. CDR1 and CDR2, per the germline V gene (reference sequence), are GTSNPN and SVGIG. V is reduced by 6 bases and J by 0 bases, leaving a spacing of 13 bases between them. Measured from the cysteine to the phenylalanine, the CDR3 is 14 residues long. Only the CDR3 DNA stays, 42 bases, in frame from base 1. The CDR3 regions of human TCRbeta chains were subjected to immunosequencing. Turning to the authors' computational methods: Repertoire TCRs were checked for matches against a reference library of SARS-CoV-2-specific TCRs that had been generated using the MIRA antigen-specificity platform. Breadth meant the fraction of unique TCRs that were SARS-CoV-2-associated, whereas depth meant the fraction of total T cells that were SARS-CoV-2-associated. Using the MIRA data, every spike-specific TCR was mapped to the spike region that the TCR reacted to and assigned to either a CD4 or a CD8 class. Log10-transformed breadth and depth values were compared by one-way ANOVA with Sidak's multiple comparisons tests. In TCRdb, the immuneACCESS table is reduced to in-frame sequences with V and J assigned. These tables do not hold every clone; where another copy was compared, an unresolved V gene accounts for under half, and the others remain unexplained. V and J calls and clone size are as listed in that table; D and trimming were resolved from the DNA. This sample has about 78,000 clones in its table, and 90% of those were observed once. Of the sample, around 1.5% is held by the ten largest clones.

This specimen was peripheral blood, taken 28 days after the second AZD1222 dose. This receptor chain uses TRBV30 and TRBJ2-3; the D gene assignment is ambiguous. The source of this sequence is an adult who received the AZD1222 COVID-19 vaccine. Read as DNA, the sequence is TGTGCCTGTGGAACTGGGCCTAGCACAGATACGCAGTATTTT. Translation gives CACGTGPSTDTQYF.